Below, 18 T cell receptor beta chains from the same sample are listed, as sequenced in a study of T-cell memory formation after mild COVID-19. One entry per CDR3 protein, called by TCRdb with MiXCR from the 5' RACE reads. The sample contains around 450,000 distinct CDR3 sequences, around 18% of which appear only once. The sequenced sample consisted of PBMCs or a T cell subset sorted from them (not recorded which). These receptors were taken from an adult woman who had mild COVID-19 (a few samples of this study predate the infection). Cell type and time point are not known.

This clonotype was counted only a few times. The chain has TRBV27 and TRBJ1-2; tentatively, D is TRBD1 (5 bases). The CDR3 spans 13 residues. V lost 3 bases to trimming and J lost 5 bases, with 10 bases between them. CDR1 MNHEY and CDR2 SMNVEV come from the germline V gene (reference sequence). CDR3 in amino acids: CASSLDQGYGYTF. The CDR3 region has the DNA TGTGCCAGCAGTTTGGACCAGGGTTATGGCTACACCTTC.

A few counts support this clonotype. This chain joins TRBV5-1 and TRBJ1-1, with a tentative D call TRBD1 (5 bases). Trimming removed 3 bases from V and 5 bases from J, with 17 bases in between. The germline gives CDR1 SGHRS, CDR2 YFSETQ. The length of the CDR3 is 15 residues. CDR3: CASSSGPSGATEAFF. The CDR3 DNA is TGCGCCAGCAGCTCGGGACCGTCGGGTGCGACTGAAGCTTTCTTT.

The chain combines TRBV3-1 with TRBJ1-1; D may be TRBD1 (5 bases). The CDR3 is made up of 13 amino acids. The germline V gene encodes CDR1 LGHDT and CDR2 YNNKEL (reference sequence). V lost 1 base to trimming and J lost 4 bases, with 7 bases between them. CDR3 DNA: TGTGCCAGCAGCCAAGTAGGGACCACTGAAGCTTTCTTT. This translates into CASSQVGTTEAFF.

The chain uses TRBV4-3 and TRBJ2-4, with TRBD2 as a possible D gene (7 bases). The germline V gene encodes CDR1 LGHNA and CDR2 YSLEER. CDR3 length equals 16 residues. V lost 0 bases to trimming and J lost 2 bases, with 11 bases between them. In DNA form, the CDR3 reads TGCGCCAGCAGCCAAGATAGGGGGGGAACCAAAAACATTCAGTACTTC. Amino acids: CASSQDRGGTKNIQYF.

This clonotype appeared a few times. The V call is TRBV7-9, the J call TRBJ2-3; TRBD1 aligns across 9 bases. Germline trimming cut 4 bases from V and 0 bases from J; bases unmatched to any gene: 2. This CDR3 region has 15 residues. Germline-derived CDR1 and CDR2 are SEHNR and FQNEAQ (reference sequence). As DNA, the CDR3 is TGTGCCAGCAGCTACAGGGGGCGCAGCACAGATACGCAGTATTTT. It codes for CASSYRGRSTDTQYF.

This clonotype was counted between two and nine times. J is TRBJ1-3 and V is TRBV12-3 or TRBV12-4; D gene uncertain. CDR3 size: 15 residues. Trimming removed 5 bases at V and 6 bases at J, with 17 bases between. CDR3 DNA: TGTGCCAGCAGTCTAAGTGGGCGGGCAAAAAACACCATATATTTT. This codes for CASSLSGRAKNTIYF.

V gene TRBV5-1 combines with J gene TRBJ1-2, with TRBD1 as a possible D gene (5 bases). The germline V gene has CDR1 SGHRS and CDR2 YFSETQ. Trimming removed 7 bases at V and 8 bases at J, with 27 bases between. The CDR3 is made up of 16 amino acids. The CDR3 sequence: CASRSSVGALISGYTF. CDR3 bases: TGCGCCAGCCGGTCAAGCGTAGGGGCATTGATTTCGGGCTACACCTTC.

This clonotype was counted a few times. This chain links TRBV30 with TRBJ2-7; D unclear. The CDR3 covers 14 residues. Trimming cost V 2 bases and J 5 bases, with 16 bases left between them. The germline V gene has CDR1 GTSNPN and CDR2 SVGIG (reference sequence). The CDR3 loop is CAWSFLAVRDEQYF. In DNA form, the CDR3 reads TGTGCCTGGAGTTTCCTCGCGGTAAGGGACGAGCAGTACTTC.

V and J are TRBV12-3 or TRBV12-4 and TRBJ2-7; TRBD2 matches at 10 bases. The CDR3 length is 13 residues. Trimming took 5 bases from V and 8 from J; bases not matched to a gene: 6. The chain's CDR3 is CASSQAGGWKQYF. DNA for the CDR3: TGTGCCAGCAGTCAAGCGGGAGGGTGGAAGCAGTACTTC.

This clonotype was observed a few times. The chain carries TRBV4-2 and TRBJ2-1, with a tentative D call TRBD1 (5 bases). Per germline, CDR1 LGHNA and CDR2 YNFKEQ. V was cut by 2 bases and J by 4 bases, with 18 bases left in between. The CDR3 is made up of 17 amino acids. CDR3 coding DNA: TGTGCCAGCAGCCAAAACCTCGACAGTACGCGATACAATGAGCAGTTCTTC. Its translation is CASSQNLDSTRYNEQFF.

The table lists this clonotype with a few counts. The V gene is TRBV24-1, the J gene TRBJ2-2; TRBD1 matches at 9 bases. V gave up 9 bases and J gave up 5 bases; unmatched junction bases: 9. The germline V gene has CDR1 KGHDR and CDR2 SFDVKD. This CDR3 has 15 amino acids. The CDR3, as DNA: TGTGCCACCGATTCCGGGACAGGGCATACCGGGGAGCTGTTTTTT. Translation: CATDSGTGHTGELFF.

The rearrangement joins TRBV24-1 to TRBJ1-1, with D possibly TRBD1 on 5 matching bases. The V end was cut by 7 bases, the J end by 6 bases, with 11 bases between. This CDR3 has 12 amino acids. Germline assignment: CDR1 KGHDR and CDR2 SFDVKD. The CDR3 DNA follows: TGTGCCACCAGGGGCGGGGGGGCTGAAGCTTTCTTT. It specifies CATRGGGAEAFF.

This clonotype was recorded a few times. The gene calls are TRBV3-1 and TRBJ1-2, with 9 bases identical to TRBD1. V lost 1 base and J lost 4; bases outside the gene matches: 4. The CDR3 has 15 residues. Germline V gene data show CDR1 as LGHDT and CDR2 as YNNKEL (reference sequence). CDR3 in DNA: TGTGCCAGCAGCCAAGGGACAGGGGTTACCTATGGCTACACCTTC. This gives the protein CASSQGTGVTYGYTF.

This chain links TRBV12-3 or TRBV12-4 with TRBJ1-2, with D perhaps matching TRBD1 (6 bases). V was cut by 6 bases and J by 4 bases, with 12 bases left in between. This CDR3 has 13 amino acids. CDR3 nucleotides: TGTGCCAGCAGCATGGTCAGGGGCTATGGCTACACCTTC. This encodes CASSMVRGYGYTF.

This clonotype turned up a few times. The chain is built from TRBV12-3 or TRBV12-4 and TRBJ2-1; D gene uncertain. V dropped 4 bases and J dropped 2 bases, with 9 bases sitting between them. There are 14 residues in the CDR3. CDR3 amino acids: CASSSEGTYNEQFF. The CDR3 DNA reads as TGTGCCAGCAGTTCCGAAGGGACCTACAATGAGCAGTTCTTC.

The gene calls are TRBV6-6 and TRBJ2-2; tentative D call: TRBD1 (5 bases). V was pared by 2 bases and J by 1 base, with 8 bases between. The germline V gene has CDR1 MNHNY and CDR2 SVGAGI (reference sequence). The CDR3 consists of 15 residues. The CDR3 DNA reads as TGTGCCAGCAGTTACACCGACAGGAACACCGGGGAGCTGTTTTTT. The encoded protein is CASSYTDRNTGELFF.

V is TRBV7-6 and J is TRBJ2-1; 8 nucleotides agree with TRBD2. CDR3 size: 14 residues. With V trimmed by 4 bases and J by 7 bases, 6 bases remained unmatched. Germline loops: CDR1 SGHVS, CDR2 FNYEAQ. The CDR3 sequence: CASSYSGNGNEQFF. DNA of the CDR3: TGTGCCAGCAGCTATAGCGGGAATGGTAATGAGCAGTTCTTC.

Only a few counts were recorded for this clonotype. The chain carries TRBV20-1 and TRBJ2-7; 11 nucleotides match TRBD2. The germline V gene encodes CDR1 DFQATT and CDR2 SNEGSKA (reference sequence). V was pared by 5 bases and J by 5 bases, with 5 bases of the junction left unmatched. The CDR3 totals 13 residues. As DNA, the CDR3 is TGCAGTGCTTATAGCGGGGGGGCGGACGAGCAGTACTTC. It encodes CSAYSGGADEQYF.